The 22 T cell receptor beta chains reported below all come from one sample, sequenced in a study of identical twins. Each CDR3 protein is one row after TCRdb ran MiXCR on the 5' RACE reads. Here the sample spans more than 600,000 distinct CDR3 sequences, about 20% being singletons. The data were also submitted as part of a second study, on T cells expressing NK-cell markers.

Material: PBMCs. Receptors originate from a woman aged 18 to 35 in good health.

Only a few counts were recorded for this clonotype. The chain combines TRBV20-1 with TRBJ2-1; TRBD2 might be the D (5 bases). The CDR3 is 13 amino acids. The germline V gene has CDR1 DFQATT and CDR2 SNEGSKA (reference sequence). V was cut by 5 bases and J by 8 bases, with 16 bases left in between. The CDR3 is CSARWGAVDEQFF. The CDR3 DNA sequence: TGCAGTGCTCGTTGGGGAGCTGTCGATGAGCAGTTCTTC.

This clonotype came up many times. The chain is built from TRBV7-9 and TRBJ2-2; D gene unclear. Germline loops: CDR1 SEHNR, CDR2 FQNEAQ (reference sequence). The CDR3 has 14 residues. The V end was cut by 7 bases, the J end by 2 bases, with 11 bases between. In DNA form, the CDR3 reads TGTGCCAGCACCTCTCAGGTTAACACCGGGGAGCTGTTTTTT. The encoded protein is CASTSQVNTGELFF.

This chain joins TRBV7-2 and TRBJ2-5, with D maybe TRBD2 (6 bases). The germline CDR1 and CDR2 sequences are SGHTA and FQGNSA. V lost 2 bases, J lost 5 bases, and 15 bases lay in between. The CDR3 is 15 amino acids. The CDR3 protein is CASSLQYIRGETQYF. CDR3 DNA: TGTGCCAGCAGCTTACAGTACATTCGGGGGGAGACCCAGTACTTC. The full variable domain, with the rest looked up from reference TRBV7-2 and TRBJ2-5, is GAGVSQSPSNKVTEKGKDVELRCDPISGHTALYWYRQSLGQGLEFLIYFQGNSAPDKSGLPSDRFSAERTGGSVSTLTIQRTQQEDSAVYLCASSLQYIRGETQYFGPGTRLLVL.

The CDR3 bases are TGTGCCAGCAGTGATGGGACAGGGACCCGCCGTGGAACAGATACGCAGTATTTT. It specifies CASSDGTGTRRGTDTQYF. The chain carries TRBV2 and TRBJ2-3; 9 nucleotides line up with TRBD1. Germline CDR1 and CDR2: SNHLY and FYNNEI. Unmatched junction bases numbered 13, after V lost 3 bases and J lost 3 bases. This CDR3 comprises 18 residues. Together with reference TRBV2 and TRBJ2-3, the CDR3 gives the full variable domain: EPEVTQTPSHQVTQMGQEVILRCVPISNHLYFYWYRQILGQKVEFLVSFYNNEISEKSEIFDDQFSVERPDGSNFTLKIRSTKLEDSAMYFCASSDGTGTRRGTDTQYFGPGTRLTVL.

This clonotype was seen once. This chain uses TRBV7-9 with TRBJ2-5; TRBD2 is a possible D gene (6 bases). Trimming stripped 2 bases from V and 5 bases from J, with 15 bases between. Germline assignment: CDR1 SEHNR and CDR2 FQNEAQ (reference sequence). The CDR3 has 15 amino acids. CDR3 region: CASSLFGGRGETQYF. The CDR3 coding sequence is TGTGCCAGCAGCTTATTCGGAGGGCGAGGGGAGACCCAGTACTTC.

The rearrangement uses TRBV30 and TRBJ2-7, with D possibly matching TRBD2 (6 bases). With 1 base removed from V and 7 bases from J, the gap between germline ends came to 14 bases. This CDR3 region has 13 residues. Germline CDR1 and CDR2: GTSNPN and SVGIG (reference sequence). CDR3 residues: CAWSGPRRGEQYF. In DNA, the CDR3 is TGTGCCTGGAGTGGACCCCGACGGGGGGAGCAGTACTTC.

This chain links TRBV24-1 with TRBJ2-1, with a tentative D call TRBD2 (6 bases). The CDR3 runs to 15 residues. Deletions cut 3 bases from V and 6 bases from J, with 14 bases between. Per the germline V gene, CDR1 is KGHDR and CDR2 is SFDVKD. The CDR3 nucleotides read TGTGCCACCAGTGATAACGGGGGAATCGCCAATGAGCAGTTCTTC. It encodes CATSDNGGIANEQFF.

The CDR3: CASTRLSGNTEAFF. The CDR3 DNA is TGTGCCAGCACTAGGTTGTCGGGGAACACTGAAGCTTTCTTT. The V gene is TRBV12-3 or TRBV12-4, the J gene TRBJ1-1, with D unresolved. Trimming left V 7 bases short and J 1 base short, with 13 bases between. The CDR3 consists of 14 residues.

The chain employs TRBV11-2 and TRBJ2-1; 9 bases agree with TRBD2. CDR1 is SGHAT and CDR2 is FQNNGV in the germline V gene. The length of the CDR3 is 18 residues. Trimming removed 4 bases from V and 5 bases from J; junction bases left unmatched: 15. CDR3 in DNA: TGTGCCAGCAGCTCACGGGGGGTTAGCGGGGGACAAAACAATGAGCAGTTCTTC. Protein: CASSSRGVSGGQNNEQFF.

In this sample, this clonotype turned up many times. CDR3 sequence (DNA): TGCAGCGTTGGGCAGGTTAGCAATCAGCCCCAGCATTTT. Encoded protein: CSVGQVSNQPQHF. V and J are TRBV29-1 and TRBJ1-5; D remains ambiguous. CDR1 and CDR2 (germline): SQVTM, ANQGSEA. CDR3 size: 13 residues. The V gene lost 4 bases and the J gene lost 0 bases, with 7 bases spanning the gap.

This clonotype has only a few counts. This sequence joins TRBV5-8 and TRBJ1-2; D gene unclear. CDR1 and CDR2 (germline): SGHTS, YDEGEE. The CDR3 is made up of 13 amino acids. Between the trimmed V and J ends, which lost 4 bases and 9 bases, there was a span of 16 bases. CDR3 sequence reads: CASSPTGVHSYTF. As DNA, the CDR3 is TGTGCCAGCAGCCCGACGGGTGTACATAGCTACACCTTC.

This clonotype was seen more than once but under ten times. The chain carries TRBV12-5 and TRBJ2-2, with D uncertain. The CDR3 length is 16 residues. The germline gives CDR1 LGHNT, CDR2 FRNRAP. Between the trimmed V and J ends, which lost 1 base and 0 bases, there was a span of 9 bases. The CDR3 DNA follows: TGTGCTAGTGGTTTGGCGACGGTGACGAACACCGGGGAGCTGTTTTTT. It translates to CASGLATVTNTGELFF.

The genes are TRBV10-1 and TRBJ2-7; D is uncertain. Germline CDR1 and CDR2: WNHNN and SYGVQD (reference sequence). V was clipped by 3 bases and J by 4 bases, with 13 bases between them. The CDR3 has 14 amino acids. Written as DNA, the CDR3 is TGCGCCAGCAGTGACTGGGGAACGGAGTACGAGCAGTACTTC. Translation: CASSDWGTEYEQYF.

This clonotype occurred a few times. The chain couples TRBV10-3 to TRBJ2-7; D possibly corresponds to TRBD1 (5 bases). The CDR3 runs to 16 residues. Looked up from germline, CDR1 is ENHRY and CDR2 is SYGVKD. The V end was cut by 0 bases, the J end by 6 bases, with 18 bases between. CDR3 DNA sequence: TGTGCCATCAGTGAGTCGACTCGTGACAGTAGGCTCGAGCAGTACTTC. Protein: CAISESTRDSRLEQYF.

This clonotype has a handful of counts. This chain joins TRBV9 and TRBJ2-7; no clear D. Per the germline V gene, CDR1 is SGDLS and CDR2 is YYNGEE. The V end was cut by 0 bases, the J end by 5 bases, with 9 bases between. There are 13 residues in the CDR3. The chain's CDR3 is CASSVDAADEQYF. The DNA of the CDR3 is TGTGCCAGCAGCGTAGACGCCGCCGACGAGCAGTACTTC.

The V gene is TRBV5-7, the J gene TRBJ2-3; 14 bases match TRBD2. Being an ORF, TRBV5-7 has a function that is uncertain. Germline trimming cut 9 bases from V and 5 bases from J; bases unmatched to any gene: 14. The CDR3 runs to 17 residues. CDR3 DNA sequence: TGTGCCATGAGCCCCGGGACTAGCGGGAGCATCGGAGATACGCAGTATTTT. This translates into CAMSPGTSGSIGDTQYF.

This clonotype came up a few times. This chain connects TRBV6-2 or TRBV6-3 to TRBJ2-3, with TRBD1 as a possible D gene (6 bases). From germline, CDR1 is MNHEY and CDR2 SVGEGT. CDR3 size: 10 residues. The CDR3 is CAGGTVWQYF. The CDR3 nucleotides are TGTGCTGGGGGCACGGTCTGGCAGTATTTT.

V usage is TRBV6-1 and J usage is TRBJ1-1; D unresolved. Trimming removed 7 bases from V and 3 bases from J, with 12 bases in between. The CDR3 spans 13 residues. Germline values: CDR1 MNHNS, CDR2 SASEGT. CDR3 nucleotides: TGTGCCAGCACCACACACCGGGACACTGAAGCTTTCTTT. As protein: CASTTHRDTEAFF.

This chain links TRBV15 with TRBJ2-1; perhaps D is TRBD1 or TRBD2 (6 bases each). From germline, CDR1 is LNHNV and CDR2 YYDKDF (reference sequence). This CDR3 has 16 residues. Trimming removed 8 bases at V and 0 bases at J, with 17 bases between. The DNA of the CDR3 is TGTGCCACCCGGGGGCAGGCGACAAGCTCCTACAATGAGCAGTTCTTC. Translation: CATRGQATSSYNEQFF.

This chain uses TRBV29-1 with TRBJ2-5, with TRBD1 matching over 9 bases. The germline gives CDR1 SQVTM, CDR2 ANQGSEA. The CDR3 length is 16 residues. V was pared by 6 bases and J by 2 bases, with 13 bases of the junction left unmatched. The CDR3 protein is CSVALGQGVRQETQYF. The CDR3 DNA is TGCAGCGTCGCATTGGGACAGGGTGTACGGCAAGAGACCCAGTACTTC.

The chain uses TRBV5-1 and TRBJ2-7; D is unresolved. CDR3 length: 15 amino acids. V was cut by 0 bases and J by 0 bases, with 10 bases left in between. The germline CDR1 and CDR2 sequences are SGHRS and YFSETQ. This CDR3 is CASSLDRTFSYEQYF. The CDR3 DNA reads as TGCGCCAGCAGCTTGGACAGAACATTCTCCTACGAGCAGTACTTC.

This clonotype occurred a few times. V is TRBV20-1 and J is TRBJ2-5; possibly TRBD1 for D (6 bases). Germline lookup yields CDR1 DFQATT and CDR2 SNEGSKA (reference sequence). V lost 6 bases and J lost 5, with 22 bases in between. CDR3 length equals 15 residues. CDR3: CSAGTGTPIGETQYF. The CDR3 coding sequence is TGCAGTGCAGGGACCGGGACACCGATCGGGGAGACCCAGTACTTC.